This T cell receptor (beta chain) was profiled in a study of CD8 T cells in cerebrospinal fluid in Alzheimer's disease. General study points: Finding EBV-specific TCRs in cerebrospinal fluid does not show EBV causes Alzheimer's disease. Expanded clones of at least 3% were commoner in Alzheimer's patients than healthy subjects.

Confirmation of patient neurodegeneration relied on biomarkers such as neurofilament, amyloid-beta and tau. In terms of frequency, this clonotype is medium-sized. Its antigen is unidentified. Profiling of CSF cells used 10X single-cell V(D)J plus 5' expression. Using the 10x single-cell sequencing reads, TCRdb records one entry per CDR3 protein without DNA. The sample includes around 1,500 distinct CDR3 sequences. In germline, CDR1 is SGDLS, CDR2 YYNGEE. The CDR3 length is 17 residues. The rearrangement uses TRBV9 and TRBJ1-2; TCRdb calls TRBD1, which cannot be checked without DNA. This receptor was identified in a human donor with Alzheimer's disease. The sample consisted of cerebrospinal fluid. CDR3 residues: CASSVALGGLANYGYTF.